This passage covers 26 T cell receptor beta chains from one sample sequenced in a study of T cell responses to AZD1222 COVID-19 vaccine. Using immunoSEQ multiplex PCR, the repertoire was profiled, and TCRdb retains in-frame clones only, with some absent. The sample has approximately 60,000 clones, 65% to 90% seen once. The sequences come from peripheral blood, collected on day 0 of AZD1222 vaccination. The source is an adult in good health.

This chain links TRBV9 with TRBJ1-2, with D possibly matching TRBD1 (5 bases). Germline V lookup: CDR1 SGDLS, CDR2 YYNGEE. The V end lost 1 base, the J end lost 5 bases, and 6 bases lay between the germline ends. CDR3 length: 12 amino acids. CDR3 protein: CASSVPGYGYTF. The CDR3 nucleotides read TGTGCCAGCAGCGTACCAGGGTATGGCTACACCTTC.

The chain links TRBV30 to TRBJ1-2, with D tentatively TRBD1 (5 bases). The germline V gene has CDR1 GTSNPN and CDR2 SVGIG (reference sequence). This CDR3 comprises 12 residues. Trimming removed 3 bases at V and 5 bases at J, with 10 bases between. The CDR3 sequence is CAWRGEGYGYTF. The CDR3 bases are TGTGCCTGGAGAGGCGAGGGGTATGGCTACACCTTC.

V is TRBV4-2 and J is TRBJ2-3; D is ambiguous. From germline, CDR1 is LGHNA and CDR2 YNFKEQ. Trimming removed 1 base from V and 4 bases from J, with 9 bases in between. The CDR3 is made up of 14 amino acids. CDR3 loop: CASSQGLGSDTQYF. CDR3 coding DNA: TGTGCCAGCAGCCAAGGGTTGGGGTCAGATACGCAGTATTTT.

This chain links TRBV5-5 with TRBJ2-7; TRBD1 might be the D (5 bases). CDR1 and CDR2 (germline): SGHKS, YYEKEE (reference sequence). The CDR3 sequence is 14 residues long. Trimming pared 3 bases from V and 4 bases from J, leaving 14 bases between. DNA for the CDR3: TGTGCCAGCAGCTCCGGTTACAGGCTTTACGAGCAGTACTTC. This translates into CASSSGYRLYEQYF.

The chain employs TRBV5-6 and TRBJ2-5; 13 nucleotides agree with TRBD2. Germline V lookup: CDR1 SGHDT, CDR2 YYEEEE. The junction had 5 bases not matched to a gene; V was cut back by 4 bases and J by 5 bases. CDR3 length: 15 residues. The CDR3 DNA is TGTGCCAGCAGCGGACTAGCGGGAGTCTTGGAGACCCAGTACTTC. Translating gives CASSGLAGVLETQYF.

This clone has a single count. The genes are TRBV29-1 and TRBJ2-5; 8 bases align to TRBD1. CDR3 length: 13 amino acids. The germline V gene encodes CDR1 SQVTM and CDR2 ANQGSEA. Germline trimming cut 5 bases from V and 4 bases from J; bases unmatched to any gene: 6. CDR3 coding DNA: TGCAGCGTTTCGACAGGGGAAGGAGAGACCCAGTACTTC. It translates to CSVSTGEGETQYF.

The chain uses TRBV7-2 and TRBJ1-5; 10 bases agree with TRBD1. Germline lookup yields CDR1 SGHTA and CDR2 FQGNSA. The CDR3 is 14 amino acids. The V segment lost 4 bases and the J segment 6 bases; nucleotides outside the gene matches: 3. The CDR3 nucleotides read TGTGCCAGCAGCTATCGACAGGGGGCTCAGCCCCAGCATTTT. Translating it yields CASSYRQGAQPQHF.

This clone was seen a handful of times. This chain connects TRBV4-1 to TRBJ1-1; no reliable D call. The CDR3 contains 14 residues. Trimming left V 1 base short and J 1 base short, with 7 bases between. Germline values: CDR1 MGHRA, CDR2 YSYEKL. CDR3 residues: CASSQVMGNTEAFF. The CDR3 DNA reads as TGCGCCAGCAGCCAAGTTATGGGGAACACTGAAGCTTTCTTT.

The J gene is TRBJ1-1, the V gene TRBV10-3; D is perhaps TRBD1 (6 bases). The length of the CDR3 is 12 residues. The V gene's germline CDR1 is ENHRY and CDR2 SYGVKD. V lost 2 bases and J 6 bases, leaving 7 bases between the germline ends. CDR3 DNA sequence: TGTGCCATCAGTGAGCAGGGGTCTGAAGCTTTCTTT. Amino acids: CAISEQGSEAFF.

V gene TRBV7-9 combines with J gene TRBJ1-2; weak D call: TRBD1 (6 bases). V gave up 7 bases and J gave up 4 bases, with 13 bases separating them. The germline gives CDR1 SEHNR, CDR2 FQNEAQ (reference sequence). The CDR3 loop spans 13 amino acids. The CDR3 nucleotides read TGTGCCAGCACCGGGGGGCGCGCCTATGGCTACACCTTC. This codes for CASTGGRAYGYTF.

V gene TRBV28 combines with J gene TRBJ2-3; maybe TRBD2 (6 bases). CDR1 is MDHEN, CDR2 SYDVKM, per germline. The V end lost 4 bases, the J end lost 8 bases, and 13 bases lay between the germline ends. The CDR3 spans 13 residues. The CDR3: CASSSQEGITQYF. The CDR3 region has the DNA TGTGCCAGCAGTTCGCAGGAGGGGATTACGCAGTATTTT.

This clone was seen once. Here the CDR3 DNA reads TGTGCCAGCAGTACCGGACAGGGGTATGGCTACACCTTC. It translates to CASSTGQGYGYTF. The chain is built from TRBV12-3 or TRBV12-4 and TRBJ1-2; TRBD1 agrees at 9 bases. The CDR3 has 13 residues. The trim removed 5 bases at V and 5 bases at J, leaving 3 bases unmatched.

This chain uses TRBV6-5 with TRBJ2-7; the D is unclear. The CDR3 spans 12 residues. Deletions cut 6 bases from V and 4 bases from J, with 10 bases between. Germline CDR1 is MNHEY and CDR2 is SVGAGI. CDR3 protein: CASRSSRYEQYF. DNA for the CDR3: TGTGCCAGCAGGAGCTCGAGATACGAGCAGTACTTC.

In its sample, this clone was seen a few times. V usage is TRBV19 and J usage is TRBJ1-2; the D is unclear. This CDR3 has 15 residues. CDR1 is LNHDA and CDR2 is SQIVND in the germline V gene (reference sequence). Trimming shortened V by 4 bases and J by 3 bases, and 15 bases separated the two germline ends. The CDR3 reads CASSSPPAGDYGYTF. Written as DNA, the CDR3 is TGTGCCAGTAGTAGCCCCCCGGCAGGCGACTATGGCTACACCTTC.

V is TRBV19 and J is TRBJ1-2, with 8 bases identical to TRBD1. The CDR3 spans 15 residues. Looked up from germline, CDR1 is LNHDA and CDR2 is SQIVND (reference sequence). The trim removed 5 bases at V and 4 bases at J, leaving 9 bases unmatched. The CDR3 DNA reads TGTGCCAGTAGTCCCGGGACAGGACGTACCTATGGCTACACCTTC. Protein sequence: CASSPGTGRTYGYTF. Filled out from reference TRBV19 and TRBJ1-2, the complete variable domain reads DGGITQSPKYLFRKEGQNVTLSCEQNLNHDAMYWYRQDPGQGLRLIYYSQIVNDFQKGDIAEGYSVSREKKESFPLTVTSAQKNPTAFYLCASSPGTGRTYGYTFGSGTRLTVV.

The chain couples TRBV28 to TRBJ1-1; D remains ambiguous. This CDR3 spans 15 amino acids. V lost 1 base to trimming and J lost 6 bases, with 15 bases between them. The germline gives CDR1 MDHEN, CDR2 SYDVKM. In DNA, the CDR3 is TGTGCCAGCAGTTTATTGAGACGGACCGGGCCTGAAGCTTTCTTT. It encodes CASSLLRRTGPEAFF. Full variable domain (missing parts from reference TRBV28 and TRBJ1-1): DVKVTQSSRYLVKRTGEKVFLECVQDMDHENMFWYRQDPGLGLRLIYFSYDVKMKEKGDIPEGYSVSREKKERFSLILESASTNQTSMYLCASSLLRRTGPEAFFGQGTRLTVV.

This sequence joins TRBV24-1 and TRBJ2-7, with 10 bases fitting TRBD1. V shed 1 base and J 2 bases; nucleotides not matched to a gene: 10. CDR3 length: 18 amino acids. Germline values: CDR1 KGHDR, CDR2 SFDVKD. CDR3: CATSDFPTGQGGTYEQYV. The DNA of the CDR3 is TGTGCCACCAGTGATTTCCCCACCGGACAGGGGGGAACCTACGAGCAGTACGTC.

The chain carries TRBV5-1 and TRBJ2-2; perhaps D is TRBD1 or TRBD2 (5 bases each). The V end was cut by 4 bases, the J end by 1 base, with 11 bases between. The CDR3 loop spans 15 amino acids. In germline, CDR1 is SGHRS, CDR2 YFSETQ. The CDR3 sequence: CASSLGTVNTGELFF. The CDR3 DNA reads as TGCGCCAGCAGCCTCGGGACGGTGAACACCGGGGAGCTGTTTTTT.

The chain employs TRBV24-1 and TRBJ1-2; TRBD1 matches 8 bases. V shed 3 bases, J shed 3 bases, and the junction held 5 bases outside the gene matches. The CDR3 has 15 residues. Looked up from germline, CDR1 is KGHDR and CDR2 is SFDVKD. CDR3 DNA: TGTGCCACCAGTGATCACAGGGGGATCGACTATGGCTACACCTTC. The encoded protein is CATSDHRGIDYGYTF.

This clone was recorded a few times. The V and J genes are TRBV2 and TRBJ2-5, with D perhaps matching TRBD1 (6 bases). V shed 3 bases and J shed 0 bases, with 8 bases lying between them. Germline V lookup: CDR1 SNHLY, CDR2 FYNNEI. CDR3 length: 14 amino acids. DNA of the CDR3: TGTGCCAGCAGTGAGGACAGCTACCAAGAGACCCAGTACTTC. Its translation is CASSEDSYQETQYF.

V and J are TRBV10-3 and TRBJ1-5; D remains unclear. V lost 5 bases to trimming and J lost 0 bases, with 11 bases between them. CDR3 length: 15 amino acids. Per the germline V gene, CDR1 is ENHRY and CDR2 is SYGVKD. As DNA, the CDR3 is TGTGCCATCAGTAAGACGGACGATAGCAATCAGCCCCAGCATTTT. Translation: CAISKTDDSNQPQHF.

The V call is TRBV19, the J call TRBJ1-2, with D possibly being TRBD1 (5 bases). CDR1 LNHDA and CDR2 SQIVND come from the germline V gene (reference sequence). The CDR3 is 17 amino acids. The V end was cut by 3 bases, the J end by 0 bases, with 17 bases between. CDR3 protein: CASSIALGTGANYGYTF. The CDR3 DNA reads as TGTGCCAGTAGTATCGCCTTGGGGACTGGAGCTAACTATGGCTACACCTTC.

The CDR3 is CASSLLGLADFYEQYV. CDR3 DNA sequence: TGTGCCAGCAGCTTGCTAGGTCTAGCGGATTTCTACGAGCAGTACGTC. V is TRBV5-6 and J is TRBJ2-7; 7 nucleotides match TRBD2. Germline CDR1 SGHDT, CDR2 YYEEEE. The junction had 10 bases not matched to a gene; V was cut back by 1 base and J by 3 bases. This CDR3 comprises 16 residues.

This clone was counted ten times or more. V gene TRBV7-9 combines with J gene TRBJ1-5, with a possible D match to TRBD1 (6 bases). CDR1 and CDR2 from the germline V gene are SEHNR and FQNEAQ (reference sequence). This CDR3 has 13 residues. V was pared by 5 bases and J by 4 bases, with 9 bases between. The CDR3 DNA follows: TGTGCCAGCAGCCGACAGGAAAATCAGCCCCAGCATTTT. Encoded protein: CASSRQENQPQHF.

The rearrangement uses TRBV29-1 and TRBJ1-1; a weak D match, TRBD1 (6 bases). The CDR3 runs 13 residues. CDR1 is SQVTM, CDR2 ANQGSEA, per germline. Trimming left V 6 bases short and J 4 bases short, with 15 bases between. CDR3 in amino acids: CSVLGGAGTEAFF. In DNA, the CDR3 is TGCAGCGTCTTAGGGGGGGCCGGCACTGAAGCTTTCTTT.

The table lists this clone with a few counts. This rearrangement joins TRBV7-9 to TRBJ2-7, with D uncertain. Germline V lookup: CDR1 SEHNR, CDR2 FQNEAQ (reference sequence). V gave up 1 base and J gave up 7 bases, with 14 bases separating them. The CDR3 extends over 14 amino acids. The CDR3 loop is CASSLDWSPWEQYV. The CDR3 DNA follows: TGTGCCAGCAGCTTAGATTGGTCCCCTTGGGAGCAGTACGTC.